This TCR beta chain was captured by sequencing in a study of beta chain features in type 1 diabetes. Study information: Healthy donors resembled patients in age, gender and cell yields.

Of note for this clone: What it binds is unknown. Other DNA sequences in the same sample also yield this CDR3.

Deletions cut 1 base from V and 3 bases from J, with 7 bases between. Germline CDR1 MNHEY, CDR2 SVGAGI. This CDR3 region has 14 residues. CD4+ cells of the naive, central memory, regulatory and stem cell-like memory types were sorted via CD45RO/CCR7/CD25/CD127/CD95/CD27. Sorting gave populations that all exceeded 95% purity. The study, taken as a whole, reports: Significant though moderate, a shortening of TCRB CDR3s appeared in all four CD4+ subsets of Type 1 diabetes patients. Whatever favoring of shorter templates PCR might show would apply equally to patients and controls.

Every isolated RNA sample was fully reverse transcribed, so sequencing captured expressed TCRB transcripts. Profiling relied on immunoSEQ multiplex PCR, and the TCRdb table lists in-frame clones only, not all of them. The table lists around 690,000 clones, 9.5% to 15% of them singletons. This clonotype was sampled from a man aged 25 to 45 with type 1 diabetes. The rearrangement joins TRBV6-5 to TRBJ1-5; no reliable D call. Material for sequencing was naive CD4+ T cells from blood. The CDR3 nucleotides are TGTGCCAGCAGTTACTTGGGTTCCAATCAGCCCCAGCATTTT. Protein: CASSYLGSNQPQHF.